Listed here are 8 T cell receptor beta chains from one sample, sequenced in a study of T-cell memory formation after mild COVID-19. TCRdb recomputed calls from the 5' RACE reads with MiXCR, one row per CDR3 protein. The profile shows 470,000 or so distinct CDR3 sequences, roughly 18% of them singletons. The sequenced sample consisted of PBMCs or a T cell subset sorted from them (not recorded which). All receptors come from an adult woman who had mild COVID-19 (a few samples of this study predate the infection). Cell type and time point are not known.

The chain has TRBV7-7 and TRBJ2-2; no firm D call. Trimming stripped 5 bases from V and 2 bases from J, with 9 bases between. Germline V gene data show CDR1 as SSHAT and CDR2 as FNYEAQ (reference sequence). There are 14 residues in the CDR3. Here the CDR3 DNA reads TGTGCCAGCAGCATTGGATTTAACACCGGGGAGCTGTTTTTT. It codes for CASSIGFNTGELFF.

The genes are TRBV5-6 and TRBJ2-7; 14 bases line up with TRBD2. V lost 4 bases to trimming and J lost 3 bases; unmatched junction nucleotides: 3. This CDR3 is built from 15 residues. The germline V gene has CDR1 SGHDT and CDR2 YYEEEE. CDR3 coding DNA: TGTGCCAGCAGCAGGGGACTAGCGGGAGACTACGAGCAGTACTTC. Its protein is CASSRGLAGDYEQYF.

This clonotype was detected a few times. The chain couples TRBV2 to TRBJ2-1; D remains unclear. The CDR3 sequence is 13 residues long. V was pared by 6 bases and J by 2 bases, with 8 bases between. Germline V CDR1 and CDR2: SNHLY, FYNNEI. The CDR3, as DNA: TGTGCCAGCAGGGACGTCGCCTACAATGAGCAGTTCTTC. Protein product: CASRDVAYNEQFF.

The count of this clonotype is one. This chain uses TRBV7-9 with TRBJ1-1; no definite D call. CDR1 SEHNR and CDR2 FQNEAQ come from the germline V gene (reference sequence). Trimming removed 1 base from V and 8 bases from J, with 11 bases in between. The CDR3 runs 13 residues. This CDR3 is CASSLVRRTEAFF. CDR3 in DNA: TGTGCCAGCAGCTTAGTACGTCGGACGGAAGCTTTCTTT.

The V and J genes are TRBV28 and TRBJ2-2; D gene uncertain. Germline loops: CDR1 MDHEN, CDR2 SYDVKM. Trimming left V 3 bases short and J 3 bases short, with 8 bases between. The CDR3 sequence is 14 residues long. In DNA, the CDR3 is TGTGCCAGCAGTTTTGCAGAGTACACCGGGGAGCTGTTTTTT. Amino acids: CASSFAEYTGELFF.

V gene TRBV5-6 combines with J gene TRBJ1-1, with D uncertain. Trimming cost V 4 bases and J 1 base, with 14 bases left between them. Germline loops: CDR1 SGHDT, CDR2 YYEEEE. This CDR3 comprises 15 residues. CDR3 coding DNA: TGTGCCAGCAGCCCAGTATTCGGAGCGAACACTGAAGCTTTCTTT. Residues: CASSPVFGANTEAFF.

This clonotype was picked up a small number of times. V gene TRBV7-8 combines with J gene TRBJ2-5; the match to TRBD1 covers 7 bases. The V gene end was trimmed by 4 bases and the J gene end by 2 bases; junction bases not matched to a gene: 10. This CDR3 contains 16 residues. Germline-derived CDR1 and CDR2 are SGHVS and FQNEAQ. CDR3 nucleotide sequence: TGTGCCAGCAGCTCCCGGGGCTCGGGACAGCAAGAGACCCAGTACTTC. It yields the protein CASSSRGSGQQETQYF.

V and J are TRBV7-9 and TRBJ2-3, with 9 bases lining up with TRBD2. V dropped 4 bases and J dropped 5; count of bases not matched to a gene: 7. The CDR3 is 15 amino acids. CDR1 and CDR2 from the germline V gene are SEHNR and FQNEAQ (reference sequence). The CDR3 spells CASSSRTSAVDTQYF. CDR3 coding DNA: TGTGCCAGCAGCTCGCGGACTAGCGCGGTAGATACGCAGTATTTT.